Each of the 5 T cell receptor beta chains below was sequenced from the same sample in a study of memory CD4+ T cells and cytomegalovirus serostatus. Method: immunoSEQ multiplex PCR; TCRdb's copy keeps in-frame clones and lacks some. The table lists some 50,000 clones, 70% to 80% of them singletons. Single viable CD3+CD4+CD8-CD45RO+ cells were sorted as the memory CD4+ T cells. The sample comprised memory CD4+ T cells from blood. These receptors originate from an adult in good health and CMV-seronegative.

V and J are TRBV19 and TRBJ1-1; TRBD1 matches at 7 bases. The CDR3 spans 13 residues. Germline trimming cut 5 bases from V and 7 bases from J; bases unmatched to any gene: 7. The germline gives CDR1 LNHDA, CDR2 SQIVND (reference sequence). CDR3 bases: TGTGCCAGTAGTTTACAGGGGAAGCTTGAAGCTTTCTTT. It yields the protein CASSLQGKLEAFF.

This chain uses TRBV2 with TRBJ2-7; no firm D call. Germline values: CDR1 SNHLY, CDR2 FYNNEI. Trimming pared 2 bases from V and 5 bases from J, leaving 4 bases between. This CDR3 spans 11 amino acids. The CDR3 sequence: CASSERDEQYF. The CDR3, as DNA: TGTGCCAGCAGTGAAAGGGACGAGCAGTACTTC.

CDR3 bases: TGTGCCAGCAGCGTAGCAGGGAGACATGGCTACACCTTC. Protein product: CASSVAGRHGYTF. The gene calls are TRBV9 and TRBJ1-2, with a weak D call TRBD1 (5 bases). The V gene's germline CDR1 is SGDLS and CDR2 YYNGEE. The CDR3 consists of 13 residues. The ends were cut back, 0 bases at V and 6 bases at J, with 9 bases in the middle.

The V call is TRBV28, the J call TRBJ2-2; D is uncertain. The CDR3 length is 14 residues. The V gene lost 1 base and the J gene lost 3 bases, with 6 bases spanning the gap. Germline CDR1 MDHEN, CDR2 SYDVKM. In nucleotides, the CDR3 is TGTGCCAGCAGTTTATCTGGACACACCGGGGAGCTGTTTTTT. Translating gives CASSLSGHTGELFF.

The V and J genes are TRBV9 and TRBJ2-3, with a weak D call TRBD1 (5 bases). Germline V gene data show CDR1 as SGDLS and CDR2 as YYNGEE. The CDR3 totals 15 residues. Between the trimmed V and J ends, which lost 1 base and 3 bases, there was a span of 12 bases. CDR3 coding DNA: TGTGCCAGCAGCGTAAGTCAGGGTGGTACAGATACGCAGTATTTT. It translates to CASSVSQGGTDTQYF.